These T cell receptor beta chains were read from a single sample in a study of CD4+ T cells in melanoma. Some clones are missing from TCRdb's copy, which holds only in-frame ones; the method was immunoSEQ multiplex PCR. The table lists 4,500 to 5,000 clones, 50% to 70% of them singletons. Sequenced material: cells from a culture (not recorded whether cultured in vitro). Every receptor here comes from a human donor with melanoma. Each CDR3 is given with its conserved first and last residue. A D gene is named only where the DNA matches it firmly. Clone sizes are given selectively: once, few, many, or a class where the clone is expanded.

V	size	J	D	DNA	CDR3
TRBV5-1	few	TRBJ1-3	TRBD1	TGCGCCAGCAGCTTGGTGCCGGGACAGCAATCTGGAAACACCATATATTTT	CASSLVPGQQSGNTIYF
TRBV14	-	TRBJ2-7	-	TGTGCCAGCAGCCGCGCACCCCGGAACGAGCAGTACTTC	CASSRAPRNEQYF
TRBV18	-	TRBJ2-7	-	TGTGCCAGCTCTGGACAGAGGTCCTACGAGCAGTACTTC	CASSGQRSYEQYF
TRBV7-2	-	TRBJ1-5	-	TGTGCCAGCAGCCCGGCTAATCAGCCCCAGCATTTT	CASSPANQPQHF
TRBV5-5	-	TRBJ1-1	-	TGTGCCAGCAGCTTGATGCCAGGGAGCATGAACACTGAAGCTTTCTTT	CASSLMPGSMNTEAFF
TRBV15	few	TRBJ2-1	TRBD1	TGTGCCACCAGCAGAGATCCGGGCAGGGGGAATGAGCAGTTCTTC	CATSRDPGRGNEQFF
TRBV4-1	-	TRBJ2-1	-	TGCGCCAGCAGTTCCGATAGGGGGATTTACAATGAGCAGTTCTTC	CASSSDRGIYNEQFF
TRBV3-1/TRBV3-2	-	TRBJ2-7	TRBD2	TGTGCCAGCAGCCCCTGGACTAGCTCGGGCCACGAGCAGTACTTC	CASSPWTSSGHEQYF
TRBV7-9	-	TRBJ2-7	-	TGTGCCAGCAGCTTACCCCGGGACACCTACGAGCAGTACTTC	CASSLPRDTYEQYF
TRBV6-2/TRBV6-3	-	TRBJ2-7	TRBD2	TGTGCCAGCAGTTCGGCCCTGGGACTAGCGGAGTCCTCCTACGAGCAGTACTTC	CASSSALGLAESSYEQYF
TRBV2	-	TRBJ1-5	-	TGTGCCAGCAGCCGGGGACCTGCCCCGAATCAGCCCCAGCATTTT	CASSRGPAPNQPQHF
TRBV19	medium-sized	TRBJ1-2	TRBD1	TGTGCCAGTAGTATTGGGACAGGGGGCGCCTACGTTAACTATGGCTACACCTTC	CASSIGTGGAYVNYGYTF
TRBV9	-	TRBJ1-4	TRBD1	TGTGCCAGCAGCACCTCCGGGACAGGGATTAATGAAAAACTGTTTTTT	CASSTSGTGINEKLFF
TRBV7-9	few	TRBJ1-2	TRBD1	TGTGCCAGCAGCCCGCGACAGGGGGCTAACTATGGCTACACCTTC	CASSPRQGANYGYTF
TRBV2	-	TRBJ2-7	-	TGTGCCAGCAGTGGAGAGGGAACAGGAGAATCCTACGAGCAGTACTTC	CASSGEGTGESYEQYF
TRBV6-6	once	TRBJ2-7	TRBD1	TGTGCCAGCAGTATAGGGACAGGAAGAACGATCTACGAGCAGTACTTC	CASSIGTGRTIYEQYF
TRBV19	-	TRBJ1-5	TRBD1	TGTGCCAGTAGTATCGACAGGGGCAATCAGCCCCAGCATTTT	CASSIDRGNQPQHF
TRBV28	-	TRBJ2-4	TRBD1	TGTGCCAGCAGTTCTCCGGGACAGGGGTTAAACATTCAGTACTTC	CASSSPGQGLNIQYF
TRBV19	-	TRBJ1-2	TRBD1	TGTGCCACCAGGGGGTATGGCTACACCTTC	CATRGYGYTF
TRBV2	-	TRBJ1-5	-	TGTGCCAGCAAGGGAAGGGGCAATCAGCCCCAGCATTTT	CASKGRGNQPQHF
TRBV6-2/TRBV6-3	few	TRBJ1-1	-	TGTGCCAGCAGTTACCGGCCGCCGTCGGCTGAAGCTTTCTTT	CASSYRPPSAEAFF
TRBV9	-	TRBJ2-6	TRBD2	TGTGCCAGCAGCCCCCCGGGACTAGCGGGGGGTGGGGCCAACGTCCTGACTTTC	CASSPPGLAGGGANVLTF
TRBV18	once	TRBJ2-7	-	TGTGCCAGCTCAAGAGGGGCCTACGAGCAGTACTTC	CASSRGAYEQYF
TRBV4-1	medium-sized	TRBJ2-3	TRBD1	TGCGCCAGCAGCCAGTCGCGGGACAGGGGACTAGATACGCAGTATTTT	CASSQSRDRGLDTQYF
TRBV4-1	-	TRBJ1-2	TRBD1	TGCGCCAGCAGCCAAGATCTAGGGACAGGGGGATCGGCTGGCTACACCTTC	CASSQDLGTGGSAGYTF
TRBV7-9	few	TRBJ2-1	TRBD2	TGTGCCAGCAGCCCTAGCGGGGAGTACAATGAGCAGTTCTTC	CASSPSGEYNEQFF
TRBV27	-	TRBJ2-1	-	TGTGCCAGCAGTTTCTACAATGAGCAGTTCTTC	CASSFYNEQFF
TRBV5-4	-	TRBJ2-7	-	TGTGCCAGCAGCTCCACGGGAAGGTCCGAGCAGTACTTC	CASSSTGRSEQYF
TRBV7-2	-	TRBJ2-7	-	TGTGCCAGCAGCTTAGCGGTCTCCTACGAGCAGTACTTC	CASSLAVSYEQYF
TRBV7-2	few	TRBJ1-2	-	TGTGCCAGCACCTCGGGGCTCTCTCGGTATGGCTACACCTTC	CASTSGLSRYGYTF
TRBV3-1/TRBV3-2	few	TRBJ1-1	-	TGTGCCAGCAGCCAAGCCTACGGTGGAAACACTGAAGCTTTCTTT	CASSQAYGGNTEAFF